A selection of T cell receptor beta chains follows, all from one sample in a study of cytomegalovirus exposure and HLA in healthy donors. Libraries were prepared by immunoSEQ multiplex PCR; TCRdb keeps only in-frame clonotypes and omits some of them. The table lists 130,000 or so clones, 70% to 80% of them singletons. The source material was PBMCs. These receptors all stem from a woman aged 60-70 years in good health and CMV-seronegative. Each CDR3 is given with its conserved first and last residue. Each record gives: D gene, clone size, J gene, V gene, CDR3 protein, CDR3 DNA. A D gene is named only where the DNA matches it firmly. Clone size, where shown, is once, few, many, or a class for clones that have expanded.

D gene: TRBD2; clone size: .; J gene: TRBJ2-2; V gene: TRBV5-1; CDR3 protein: CASSLDPSGRGTGELFF; CDR3 DNA: TGCGCCAGCAGCTTGGACCCGTCCGGGAGGGGCACCGGGGAGCTGTTTTTT
D gene: .; clone size: .; J gene: TRBJ2-7; V gene: TRBV4-2; CDR3 protein: CASSRGTFDEQYF; CDR3 DNA: TGTGCCAGCAGCCGAGGGACTTTCGACGAGCAGTACTTC
D gene: TRBD2; clone size: .; J gene: TRBJ2-3; V gene: TRBV28; CDR3 protein: CASGGGGADTQYF; CDR3 DNA: TGTGCCAGCGGGGGGGGTGGTGCAGATACGCAGTATTTT
D gene: .; clone size: .; J gene: TRBJ1-1; V gene: TRBV18; CDR3 protein: CASSPASNTEAFF; CDR3 DNA: TGTGCCAGCTCACCGGCCTCGAACACTGAAGCTTTCTTT
D gene: .; clone size: .; J gene: TRBJ2-1; V gene: TRBV6-1; CDR3 protein: CASSGDRGRNEQFF; CDR3 DNA: TGTGCCAGCAGTGGGGACCGGGGGAGAAATGAGCAGTTCTTC
D gene: .; clone size: .; J gene: TRBJ2-3; V gene: TRBV27; CDR3 protein: CASSLLVGATDTQYF; CDR3 DNA: TGTGCCAGCAGTTTATTGGTGGGAGCCACAGATACGCAGTATTTT
D gene: .; clone size: once; J gene: TRBJ2-1; V gene: TRBV12-1; CDR3 protein: CASSKGQGAFPIPFF; CDR3 DNA: TGTGCCAGCAGCAAGGGACAGGGGGCCTTTCCCATCCCGTTCTTC
D gene: .; clone size: .; J gene: TRBJ1-6; V gene: TRBV28; CDR3 protein: CASSLSGYTYNSPLHF; CDR3 DNA: TGTGCCAGCAGTTTATCAGGGTACACCTATAATTCACCCCTCCACTTT
D gene: .; clone size: .; J gene: TRBJ2-1; V gene: TRBV18; CDR3 protein: CASSPQAWRDGASEQFF; CDR3 DNA: TGTGCCAGCTCCCCACAGGCGTGGCGGGACGGAGCTTCTGAGCAGTTCTTC
D gene: TRBD1; clone size: .; J gene: TRBJ1-2; V gene: TRBV30; CDR3 protein: CAWSRDSLKSFYGYTF; CDR3 DNA: TGTGCCTGGAGCCGGGACAGCCTAAAATCCTTCTATGGCTACACCTTC
D gene: .; clone size: .; J gene: TRBJ2-7; V gene: TRBV23-1; CDR3 protein: CASSQPTGVFGPYEQYF; CDR3 DNA: TGCGCCAGCAGTCAACCAACGGGAGTTTTCGGGCCCTACGAGCAGTACTTC
D gene: .; clone size: few; J gene: TRBJ1-5; V gene: TRBV7-9; CDR3 protein: CASSLEYNQPQHF; CDR3 DNA: TGTGCCAGCAGCTTAGAATACAATCAGCCCCAGCATTTT
D gene: .; clone size: .; J gene: TRBJ2-3; V gene: TRBV7-2; CDR3 protein: CASSLRPQAADTQYF; CDR3 DNA: TGTGCCAGCAGCTTAAGGCCCCAAGCGGCAGATACGCAGTATTTT
D gene: .; clone size: .; J gene: TRBJ1-1; V gene: TRBV14; CDR3 protein: CASSAQENTEAFF; CDR3 DNA: TGTGCCAGCAGTGCACAGGAGAACACTGAAGCTTTCTTT
D gene: TRBD1; clone size: once; J gene: TRBJ1-6; V gene: TRBV5-1; CDR3 protein: CASSLGGQGRSPLHF; CDR3 DNA: TGCGCCAGCAGCTTGGGGGGACAGGGACGGTCACCCCTCCACTTT
D gene: TRBD1; clone size: .; J gene: TRBJ2-7; V gene: TRBV27; CDR3 protein: CASSLNRPGGGKYEQYF; CDR3 DNA: TGTGCCAGCAGTTTAAATCGGCCAGGGGGCGGTAAATACGAGCAGTACTTC
D gene: .; clone size: .; J gene: TRBJ1-1; V gene: TRBV10-3; CDR3 protein: CAIDDGFLNTEAFF; CDR3 DNA: TGTGCCATTGACGACGGGTTTTTGAACACTGAAGCTTTCTTT
D gene: .; clone size: .; J gene: TRBJ2-3; V gene: TRBV29-1; CDR3 protein: CSVQRGYRTDTQYF; CDR3 DNA: TGCAGCGTCCAAAGGGGGTATAGGACAGATACGCAGTATTTT
D gene: TRBD2; clone size: .; J gene: TRBJ2-3; V gene: TRBV23-1; CDR3 protein: CASSQCGVAGGFTDTQYF; CDR3 DNA: TGCGCCAGCAGTCAATGCGGGGTAGCGGGAGGGTTCACAGATACGCAGTATTTT
D gene: .; clone size: .; J gene: TRBJ2-7; V gene: TRBV4-1; CDR3 protein: CASSQEDYPHYEQYF; CDR3 DNA: TGCGCCAGCAGCCAAGAGGACTATCCCCATTACGAGCAGTACTTC
D gene: TRBD1; clone size: .; J gene: TRBJ1-2; V gene: TRBV5-1; CDR3 protein: CASSAGQGSGGYTF; CDR3 DNA: TGCGCCAGCAGCGCCGGACAGGGCTCAGGGGGCTACACCTTC
D gene: .; clone size: .; J gene: TRBJ1-4; V gene: TRBV28; CDR3 protein: CATFNSGRGEKLFF; CDR3 DNA: TGTGCCACCTTTAACTCAGGGCGGGGGGAAAAACTGTTTTTT